This is a list of T cell receptor beta chains from one sample in a study of T-cell reconstitution after alpha-beta-depleted transplantation in children. Each CDR3 protein gets one entry after TCRdb re-called the PCR reads with MiXCR. Of approximately 400,000 distinct CDR3 sequences listed, approximately 11% were seen once; the top ten hold 4.5% to 6%. The specimen was PBMCs from the stem cell graft donor, collected from the stem cell graft. The receptors stem from a human donor who donated a stem cell graft to a child with acute myeloid leukemia. The CDR3 runs from the conserved cysteine through the conserved F or W. A D gene is named only where the DNA matches it firmly. The listing skips clone size in some rows; elsewhere it reads once, few, many or a size class.

v_gene: TRBV20-1; j_gene: TRBJ2-7; len: 13; abundance: few; d_gene: TRBD1; CDR3aa: CSARLGTGGSEYF; CDR3nt: TGCAGTGCCCGGTTGGGGACAGGGGGGAGTGAGTACTTC
v_gene: TRBV28; j_gene: TRBJ1-2; len: 16; abundance: .; d_gene: .; CDR3aa: CASSWASGRGRYGYTF; CDR3nt: TGTGCCAGCAGTTGGGCGAGCGGCCGGGGCCGTTATGGCTACACCTTC
v_gene: TRBV19; j_gene: TRBJ2-2; len: 17; abundance: .; d_gene: TRBD2; CDR3aa: CASSIMAGGPSTGELFF; CDR3nt: TGTGCCAGTAGTATAATGGCGGGAGGCCCGTCCACCGGGGAGCTGTTTTTT
v_gene: TRBV9; j_gene: TRBJ2-1; len: 21; abundance: .; d_gene: TRBD2; CDR3aa: CASSESTGTSGSPPSYNEQFF; CDR3nt: TGTGCCAGCAGCGAGAGCACCGGGACTAGCGGGAGCCCGCCTTCCTACAATGAGCAGTTCTTC
v_gene: TRBV15; j_gene: TRBJ2-1; len: 17; abundance: few; d_gene: TRBD2; CDR3aa: CATSRTLLAGSYNEQFF; CDR3nt: TGTGCCACCAGCCGGACGCTACTAGCGGGATCCTACAATGAGCAGTTCTTC
v_gene: TRBV10-3; j_gene: TRBJ2-1; len: 14; abundance: .; d_gene: TRBD2; CDR3aa: CAISEAGAHNEQFF; CDR3nt: TGTGCCATCAGTGAAGCGGGGGCCCACAATGAGCAGTTCTTC
v_gene: TRBV18; j_gene: TRBJ2-2; len: 12; abundance: .; d_gene: .; CDR3aa: CASSPQAGELFF; CDR3nt: TGTGCCAGCTCACCACAGGCTGGGGAGCTGTTTTTT
v_gene: TRBV11-2; j_gene: TRBJ2-3; len: 17; abundance: .; d_gene: .; CDR3aa: CASSLFSFGVSTDTQYF; CDR3nt: TGTGCCAGCAGCTTATTCTCATTTGGAGTATCGACAGATACGCAGTATTTT
v_gene: TRBV29-1; j_gene: TRBJ1-2; len: 14; abundance: few; d_gene: TRBD1; CDR3aa: CSVEWDRGRFGYTF; CDR3nt: TGCAGCGTTGAATGGGACAGGGGACGGTTCGGCTACACCTTC
v_gene: TRBV20-1; j_gene: TRBJ2-6; len: 16; abundance: many; d_gene: .; CDR3aa: CSARSDGVAGANVLTF; CDR3nt: TGCAGTGCTAGAAGCGACGGGGTTGCCGGGGCCAACGTCCTGACTTTC
v_gene: TRBV3-1; j_gene: TRBJ2-3; len: 13; abundance: .; d_gene: TRBD2; CDR3aa: CASSGLEADTQYF; CDR3nt: TGTGCCAGTTCGGGACTAGAGGCAGATACGCAGTATTTT
v_gene: TRBV7-3; j_gene: TRBJ2-1; len: 16; abundance: few; d_gene: TRBD2; CDR3aa: CASSPRGSRPYNEQFF; CDR3nt: TGTGCCAGCAGCCCGCGGGGGAGCAGGCCCTACAATGAGCAGTTCTTC
v_gene: TRBV12-3/TRBV12-4; j_gene: TRBJ2-1; len: 13; abundance: many; d_gene: .; CDR3aa: CASRSHNDNEQFF; CDR3nt: TGTGCCAGCAGGAGTCACAACGACAATGAGCAGTTCTTC
v_gene: TRBV12-3/TRBV12-4; j_gene: TRBJ2-3; len: 17; abundance: .; d_gene: TRBD2; CDR3aa: CASSFSGLAAIKDTQYF; CDR3nt: TGTGCCAGCAGTTTTTCTGGACTAGCGGCCATTAAAGATACGCAGTATTTT
v_gene: TRBV2; j_gene: TRBJ1-1; len: 15; abundance: .; d_gene: TRBD1; CDR3aa: CASIGPGQQNTEAFF; CDR3nt: TGTGCCAGCATAGGACCGGGACAGCAGAACACTGAAGCTTTCTTT
v_gene: TRBV6-1; j_gene: TRBJ2-3; len: 14; abundance: .; d_gene: .; CDR3aa: CASRPTPGADTQYF; CDR3nt: TGTGCCAGCAGACCCACTCCAGGAGCAGATACGCAGTATTTT
v_gene: TRBV5-1; j_gene: TRBJ2-2; len: 15; abundance: .; d_gene: .; CDR3aa: CASSLQTANTGELFF; CDR3nt: TGCGCCAGCAGCTTGCAGACAGCGAACACCGGGGAGCTGTTTTTT
v_gene: TRBV12-3/TRBV12-4; j_gene: TRBJ2-1; len: 14; abundance: many; d_gene: .; CDR3aa: CASSLTGGRGEQFF; CDR3nt: TGTGCCAGCAGTTTAACGGGAGGCAGGGGTGAGCAGTTCTTC
v_gene: TRBV5-1; j_gene: TRBJ2-3; len: 18; abundance: many; d_gene: .; CDR3aa: CASSLGDYRRRSTDTQYF; CDR3nt: TGCGCCAGCAGCTTGGGGGATTACAGGCGTCGTAGCACAGATACGCAGTATTTT
v_gene: TRBV6-1; j_gene: TRBJ1-5; len: 15; abundance: .; d_gene: .; CDR3aa: CASKWTADSNQPQHF; CDR3nt: TGTGCCAGCAAATGGACAGCCGATAGCAATCAGCCCCAGCATTTT
v_gene: TRBV7-2; j_gene: TRBJ1-6; len: 16; abundance: few; d_gene: .; CDR3aa: CASSEPRPGPGSPLHF; CDR3nt: TGTGCCAGCAGCGAACCGAGGCCGGGCCCCGGGTCACCCCTCCACTTT
v_gene: TRBV27; j_gene: TRBJ2-7; len: 14; abundance: many; d_gene: .; CDR3aa: CASKFIPQSYEQYF; CDR3nt: TGTGCCAGCAAATTTATTCCCCAAAGTTACGAGCAGTACTTC
v_gene: TRBV5-1; j_gene: TRBJ2-2; len: 14; abundance: few; d_gene: .; CDR3aa: CASSIASEDGELFF; CDR3nt: TGCGCCAGCAGCATTGCTAGCGAGGACGGGGAGCTGTTTTTT
v_gene: TRBV30; j_gene: TRBJ1-1; len: 13; abundance: once; d_gene: TRBD1; CDR3aa: CAWSATGGREAFF; CDR3nt: TGTGCCTGGAGCGCGACAGGGGGCCGTGAAGCTTTCTTT
v_gene: TRBV5-1; j_gene: TRBJ1-1; len: 13; abundance: .; d_gene: .; CDR3aa: CASTPRENTEAFF; CDR3nt: TGCGCCAGCACCCCAAGAGAGAACACTGAAGCTTTCTTT
v_gene: TRBV7-9; j_gene: TRBJ1-1; len: 16; abundance: .; d_gene: .; CDR3aa: CASSLVAPWDDTEAFF; CDR3nt: TGTGCCAGCAGCTTAGTGGCCCCCTGGGACGACACTGAAGCTTTCTTT
v_gene: TRBV20-1; j_gene: TRBJ1-1; len: 14; abundance: many; d_gene: .; CDR3aa: CSAKSVVGGTEAFF; CDR3nt: TGCAGTGCAAAGTCGGTGGTAGGAGGCACTGAAGCTTTCTTT
v_gene: TRBV20-1; j_gene: TRBJ2-7; len: 15; abundance: few; d_gene: TRBD2; CDR3aa: CSALPLAGGLYEQYF; CDR3nt: TGCAGTGCTCTTCCCTTAGCGGGAGGGCTCTACGAGCAGTACTTC
v_gene: TRBV6-6; j_gene: TRBJ2-3; len: 12; abundance: many; d_gene: .; CDR3aa: CASSYEGDTQYF; CDR3nt: TGTGCCAGCAGTTACGAGGGGGATACGCAGTATTTT
v_gene: TRBV20-1; j_gene: TRBJ2-1; len: 14; abundance: .; d_gene: TRBD2; CDR3aa: CSAGGGRSYNEQFF; CDR3nt: TGCAGTGCAGGCGGGGGGAGGTCTTACAATGAGCAGTTCTTC
v_gene: TRBV6-2/TRBV6-3; j_gene: TRBJ2-1; len: 12; abundance: .; d_gene: .; CDR3aa: CAIKDSYNEQFF; CDR3nt: TGTGCCATTAAGGACAGCTACAATGAGCAGTTCTTC
v_gene: TRBV6-1; j_gene: TRBJ1-5; len: 13; abundance: .; d_gene: .; CDR3aa: CAGGWLGNQPQHF; CDR3nt: TGTGCCGGCGGATGGTTGGGCAATCAGCCCCAGCATTTT
v_gene: TRBV5-1; j_gene: TRBJ1-1; len: 12; abundance: .; d_gene: .; CDR3aa: CASVGGRGEAFF; CDR3nt: TGCGCCAGCGTCGGGGGACGCGGAGAAGCTTTCTTT
v_gene: TRBV20-1; j_gene: TRBJ1-1; len: 13; abundance: many; d_gene: .; CDR3aa: CSARRTVNTEAFF; CDR3nt: TGCAGTGCTAGACGGACGGTGAACACTGAAGCTTTCTTT
v_gene: TRBV5-1; j_gene: TRBJ2-3; len: 16; abundance: few; d_gene: .; CDR3aa: CASSLGRQSSTDTQYF; CDR3nt: TGCGCCAGCAGCTTGGGCCGGCAGTCTAGCACAGATACGCAGTATTTT
v_gene: TRBV4-1; j_gene: TRBJ2-1; len: 15; abundance: .; d_gene: TRBD2; CDR3aa: CASSARTSEYNEQFF; CDR3nt: TGCGCCAGCAGCGCCCGGACTAGCGAATACAATGAGCAGTTCTTC
v_gene: TRBV5-4; j_gene: TRBJ2-5; len: 17; abundance: .; d_gene: TRBD2; CDR3aa: CASSLVLAGGSQETQYF; CDR3nt: TGTGCCAGCAGCTTGGTACTAGCGGGGGGTTCGCAAGAGACCCAGTACTTC
v_gene: TRBV11-2; j_gene: TRBJ1-3; len: 14; abundance: .; d_gene: .; CDR3aa: CASSPTVAGNTIYF; CDR3nt: TGTGCCAGCAGCCCGACAGTCGCCGGAAACACCATATATTTT
v_gene: TRBV2; j_gene: TRBJ1-1; len: 14; abundance: few; d_gene: TRBD1; CDR3aa: CASVPRTGVTEAFF; CDR3nt: TGTGCCAGCGTCCCAAGGACAGGGGTCACTGAAGCTTTCTTT
v_gene: TRBV4-2; j_gene: TRBJ2-7; len: 16; abundance: few; d_gene: TRBD1; CDR3aa: CASSQGGDRSSYEQYF; CDR3nt: TGTGCCAGCAGCCAAGGCGGGGACAGGAGCTCCTACGAGCAGTACTTC
v_gene: TRBV15; j_gene: TRBJ1-5; len: 14; abundance: .; d_gene: .; CDR3aa: CATSRTAPNQPQHF; CDR3nt: TGTGCCACCAGCAGAACGGCCCCAAATCAGCCCCAGCATTTT
v_gene: TRBV10-3; j_gene: TRBJ2-5; len: 16; abundance: few; d_gene: TRBD2; CDR3aa: CAISERLAGGQETQYF; CDR3nt: TGTGCCATCAGTGAGAGACTAGCGGGAGGCCAAGAGACCCAGTACTTC
v_gene: TRBV9; j_gene: TRBJ1-2; len: 12; abundance: few; d_gene: .; CDR3aa: CASGTDNYGYTF; CDR3nt: TGTGCCAGTGGGACGGACAACTATGGCTACACCTTC
v_gene: TRBV29-1; j_gene: TRBJ2-3; len: 15; abundance: .; d_gene: TRBD2; CDR3aa: CSDSRSGGPTDTQYF; CDR3nt: TGCAGCGATTCCCGTAGCGGGGGCCCGACAGATACGCAGTATTTT
v_gene: TRBV10-3; j_gene: TRBJ1-2; len: 15; abundance: few; d_gene: .; CDR3aa: CAISDPAQSATGYTF; CDR3nt: TGTGCCATCAGTGACCCGGCACAGTCTGCGACTGGCTACACCTTC
v_gene: TRBV6-1; j_gene: TRBJ2-2; len: 15; abundance: few; d_gene: .; CDR3aa: CASEGWTANTGELFF; CDR3nt: TGTGCCAGCGAAGGGTGGACAGCGAACACCGGGGAGCTGTTTTTT
v_gene: TRBV12-3/TRBV12-4; j_gene: TRBJ1-3; len: 14; abundance: few; d_gene: .; CDR3aa: CASSFLPTRNTIYF; CDR3nt: TGTGCCAGCAGTTTTCTCCCCACTAGAAACACCATATATTTT
v_gene: TRBV30; j_gene: TRBJ2-4; len: 12; abundance: .; d_gene: .; CDR3aa: CAWRKTSSIQYF; CDR3nt: TGTGCCTGGAGAAAAACTAGCAGCATTCAGTACTTC
v_gene: TRBV6-2/TRBV6-3; j_gene: TRBJ2-1; len: 13; abundance: .; d_gene: TRBD1; CDR3aa: CASRYRGLTEQFF; CDR3nt: TGTGCCAGCAGGTACAGGGGATTGACTGAGCAGTTCTTC
v_gene: TRBV20-1; j_gene: TRBJ1-1; len: 11; abundance: few; d_gene: .; CDR3aa: CSARGGGEAFF; CDR3nt: TGCAGTGCTAGAGGTGGCGGTGAAGCTTTCTTT
v_gene: TRBV11-2; j_gene: TRBJ1-3; len: 16; abundance: .; d_gene: .; CDR3aa: CASTSIRGPSGNTIYF; CDR3nt: TGTGCCAGCACCTCGATCCGGGGCCCCTCTGGAAACACCATATATTTT
v_gene: TRBV23-1; j_gene: TRBJ2-1; len: 18; abundance: few; d_gene: .; CDR3aa: CASSQSSRRTGECDEQFF; CDR3nt: TGCGCCAGCAGTCAATCGAGTAGGCGGACTGGTGAATGTGATGAGCAGTTCTTC
v_gene: TRBV6-1; j_gene: TRBJ2-4; len: 14; abundance: many; d_gene: TRBD2; CDR3aa: CASNPSGGENIQYF; CDR3nt: TGTGCCAGCAATCCCAGCGGGGGGGAAAACATTCAGTACTTC
v_gene: TRBV9; j_gene: TRBJ1-6; len: 17; abundance: many; d_gene: TRBD1; CDR3aa: CASSEEDRGAINSPLHF; CDR3nt: TGTGCCAGCAGCGAAGAAGACAGGGGTGCTATCAATTCACCCCTCCACTTT
v_gene: TRBV7-9; j_gene: TRBJ2-1; len: 11; abundance: .; d_gene: .; CDR3aa: CASSFSSEQFF; CDR3nt: TGTGCCAGCAGCTTTAGCAGCGAGCAGTTCTTC
v_gene: TRBV5-1; j_gene: TRBJ1-6; len: 14; abundance: .; d_gene: .; CDR3aa: CASSLAGRGSPLHF; CDR3nt: TGCGCCAGCAGCTTGGCCGGGCGTGGATCACCCCTCCACTTT
v_gene: TRBV9; j_gene: TRBJ1-1; len: 14; abundance: .; d_gene: TRBD1; CDR3aa: CASSVAEGTGEAFF; CDR3nt: TGTGCCAGCAGCGTCGCCGAGGGGACAGGGGAAGCTTTCTTT
v_gene: TRBV20-1; j_gene: TRBJ1-2; len: 13; abundance: .; d_gene: .; CDR3aa: CSALPGGPYGYTF; CDR3nt: TGCAGTGCCCTTCCGGGGGGCCCCTATGGCTACACCTTC
v_gene: TRBV9; j_gene: TRBJ1-4; len: 15; abundance: many; d_gene: .; CDR3aa: CASSVGGTFGEKLFF; CDR3nt: TGTGCCAGCAGCGTAGGAGGGACATTCGGTGAAAAACTGTTTTTT
v_gene: TRBV4-1; j_gene: TRBJ2-1; len: 16; abundance: .; d_gene: .; CDR3aa: CASSQVRQGSHNEQLF; CDR3nt: TGCGCCAGCAGCCAAGTACGTCAGGGTTCCCACAATGAGCAGTTATTC